Below are 31 T cell receptor beta chains sequenced from a single sample in a study of blood T cell repertoires in COVID-19. The protocol was immunoSEQ multiplex PCR, while the TCRdb copy is restricted to in-frame clones and leaves out a portion. Of roughly 390,000 clones listed, 87% are singletons. The specimen was peripheral blood. The receptor source for this set is a woman aged 30 to 39 with COVID-19, enrolled during active disease.

The chain employs TRBV7-9 and TRBJ1-5, with a tentative D call TRBD1 (6 bases). Trimming left V 4 bases short and J 4 bases short, with 11 bases between. CDR3 size: 14 residues. Germline lookup yields CDR1 SEHNR and CDR2 FQNEAQ (reference sequence). The CDR3 coding sequence is TGTGCCAGCAGCTCCACAGGGATTAATCAGCCCCAGCATTTT. It encodes CASSSTGINQPQHF. Full variable domain (remainder filled in from reference TRBV7-9 and TRBJ1-5): DTGVSQNPRHKITKRGQNVTFRCDPISEHNRLYWYRQTLGQGPEFLTYFQNEAQLEKSRLLSDRFSAERPKGSFSTLEIQRTEQGDSAMYLCASSSTGINQPQHFGDGTRLSIL.

V and J are TRBV5-1 and TRBJ1-2; D perhaps matches TRBD1 (5 bases). The CDR3 runs to 15 residues. The ends were cut back, 0 bases at V and 2 bases at J, with 11 bases in the middle. Germline CDR1 reads SGHRS; CDR2 reads YFSETQ. The chain's CDR3 is CASSLDGRANYGYTF. CDR3 coding DNA: TGCGCCAGCAGCTTGGACGGCAGGGCGAACTATGGCTACACCTTC.

The chain employs TRBV9 and TRBJ2-1; maybe TRBD2 (5 bases). Germline lookup yields CDR1 SGDLS and CDR2 YYNGEE. V was shortened by 0 bases and J by 6 bases, with 7 bases between the two germline ends. The CDR3 consists of 13 residues. CDR3 in amino acids: CASSVGRSNEQFF. For the CDR3, the DNA is TGTGCCAGCAGCGTAGGGAGGTCCAATGAGCAGTTCTTC.

This chain joins TRBV19 and TRBJ1-6, with 8 bases aligning to TRBD1. The germline V gene encodes CDR1 LNHDA and CDR2 SQIVND (reference sequence). This CDR3 comprises 15 residues. J lost 2 bases, V lost 5 bases, and 2 bases had no gene match. The CDR3 loop reads CASSLDRAYNSPLHF. In DNA, the CDR3 is TGTGCCAGTAGTTTGGACAGGGCCTATAATTCACCCCTCCACTTT. The full variable domain, its missing parts supplied by reference TRBV19 and TRBJ1-6, is DGGITQSPKYLFRKEGQNVTLSCEQNLNHDAMYWYRQDPGQGLRLIYYSQIVNDFQKGDIAEGYSVSREKKESFPLTVTSAQKNPTAFYLCASSLDRAYNSPLHFGNGTRLTVT.

The chain couples TRBV5-1 to TRBJ2-2; TRBD2 matches 8 bases. The trim removed 1 base at V and 4 bases at J, leaving 6 bases unmatched. CDR1 is SGHRS, CDR2 YFSETQ, per germline. The CDR3 has 16 residues. The CDR3 region has the DNA TGCGCCAGCAGCTTGAATAGCGGGATTGGCACCGGGGAGCTGTTTTTT. This translates into CASSLNSGIGTGELFF.

The chain carries TRBV5-4 and TRBJ2-3; maybe TRBD2 (5 bases). The CDR3 is 13 amino acids. The germline V and J ends were trimmed by 4 bases and 1 base, with 7 bases remaining between them. The V gene's germline CDR1 is SGHNT and CDR2 YYREEE (reference sequence). CDR3 loop: CASSGGGTDTQYF. The CDR3 bases are TGTGCCAGCAGCGGAGGCGGCACAGATACGCAGTATTTT.

The V and J genes are TRBV4-1 and TRBJ1-1; 7 bases map to TRBD1. Germline loops: CDR1 MGHRA, CDR2 YSYEKL. The V gene end was trimmed by 4 bases and the J gene end by 1 base; junction bases not matched to a gene: 6. This CDR3 has 15 amino acids. Here the CDR3 reads CASSRTGETNTEAFF. For the CDR3, the DNA is TGCGCCAGCAGCCGTACAGGGGAAACGAACACTGAAGCTTTCTTT.

The genes are TRBV29-1 and TRBJ1-4; TRBD1 is a possible D gene (5 bases). Germline lookup yields CDR1 SQVTM and CDR2 ANQGSEA. Trimming took off 4 bases at V and 8 bases at J, with 14 bases between the two ends. This CDR3 region has 13 residues. CDR3 region: CSVVGREGEKLFF. The CDR3 coding sequence is TGCAGCGTTGTGGGCAGGGAAGGCGAAAAACTGTTTTTT. Full variable domain (rest looked up from reference TRBV29-1 and TRBJ1-4): SAVISQKPSRDICQRGTSLTIQCQVDSQVTMMFWYRQQPGQSLTLIATANQGSEATYESGFVIDKFPISRPNLTFSTLTVSNMSPEDSSIYLCSVVGREGEKLFFGSGTQLSVL.

This chain joins TRBV28 and TRBJ1-2, with D perhaps matching TRBD1 (6 bases). Germline lookup yields CDR1 MDHEN and CDR2 SYDVKM. The CDR3 is made up of 13 amino acids. Trimming removed 5 bases from V and 4 bases from J, with 11 bases in between. Here the CDR3 DNA reads TGTGCCAGCAGTCCCCCCAGGGGCTATGGCTACACCTTC. Its translation: CASSPPRGYGYTF.

V usage is TRBV13 and J usage is TRBJ1-3, with 7 bases fitting TRBD1. V shed 5 bases and J 2 bases; nucleotides not matched to a gene: 12. Germline CDR1 and CDR2: PRHDT and FYEKMQ (reference sequence). This CDR3 is 17 amino acids long. CDR3 bases: TGTGCCAGCAGCCTGGGTGGAGGGGGCGCAACTGGAAACACCATATATTTT. This translates into CASSLGGGGATGNTIYF.

The chain combines TRBV18 with TRBJ1-2; D may be TRBD1 (6 bases). V was shortened by 2 bases and J by 4 bases, with 14 bases between the two germline ends. This CDR3 is 15 amino acids long. CDR1 and CDR2 (germline): KGHSH, LQKENI. This CDR3 reads CASSPDDTGPYGYTF. As DNA, the CDR3 is TGTGCCAGCTCACCAGACGATACAGGGCCCTATGGCTACACCTTC.

The CDR3 sequence is CASSLASNTGELFF. CDR3 nucleotides: TGCGCCAGCAGCTTGGCCTCGAACACCGGGGAGCTGTTTTTT. The V and J genes are TRBV5-1 and TRBJ2-2, with D unresolved. This CDR3 has 14 amino acids. The V gene lost 0 bases and the J gene lost 0 bases, with 3 bases spanning the gap. Germline V gene sequence: CDR1 SGHRS, CDR2 YFSETQ. The whole variable domain, remainder taken from reference TRBV5-1 and TRBJ2-2, is KAGVTQTPRYLIKTRGQQVTLSCSPISGHRSVSWYQQTPGQGLQFLFEYFSETQRNKGNFPGRFSGRQFSNSRSEMNVSTLELGDSALYLCASSLASNTGELFFGEGSRLTVL.

Of note for this clone: Other DNA sequences in this specimen translate into the identical CDR3. The chain links TRBV5-1 to TRBJ2-1; D remains unclear. The CDR3 extends over 13 amino acids. The V gene's germline CDR1 is SGHRS and CDR2 YFSETQ. With 0 bases removed from V and 3 bases from J, the gap between germline ends came to 4 bases. The CDR3 sequence is CASSLGLYNEQFF. CDR3 coding DNA: TGCGCCAGCAGCTTGGGACTCTACAATGAGCAGTTCTTC.

The chain links TRBV19 to TRBJ2-3; D is undetermined. V lost 4 bases, J lost 2 bases, and 10 bases lay in between. The germline V gene encodes CDR1 LNHDA and CDR2 SQIVND (reference sequence). The CDR3 has 14 amino acids. The CDR3 sequence: CASSTNQDTDTQYF. The CDR3 DNA sequence: TGTGCCAGTAGTACAAACCAGGACACAGATACGCAGTATTTT.

This sequence joins TRBV5-1 and TRBJ2-4; TRBD1 matches at 11 bases. This CDR3 contains 19 residues. CDR1 and CDR2 (germline): SGHRS, YFSETQ. V shed 4 bases and J 1 base; nucleotides not matched to a gene: 13. The CDR3, as DNA: TGCGCCAGCAGCCCCTCTGGACAGGGGGCACCCGGGGCCAAAAACATTCAGTACTTC. The encoded protein is CASSPSGQGAPGAKNIQYF.

The CDR3 nucleotides are TGCAGCGCCCCAGGGTTGCATGAGCAGTTCTTC. Translation: CSAPGLHEQFF. V usage is TRBV29-1 and J usage is TRBJ2-1; weak D call: TRBD1 (5 bases). Trimming cost V 7 bases and J 8 bases, with 12 bases left between them. CDR1 and CDR2 from the germline V gene are SQVTM and ANQGSEA. The CDR3 contains 11 residues.

The chain couples TRBV5-5 to TRBJ2-7, with D maybe TRBD2 (6 bases). CDR3 length equals 13 residues. Germline lookup yields CDR1 SGHKS and CDR2 YYEKEE (reference sequence). V lost 2 bases to trimming and J lost 5 bases, with 11 bases between them. CDR3 amino acids: CASSLPGTHEQYF. The CDR3 nucleotides are TGTGCCAGCAGCTTACCCGGGACTCACGAGCAGTACTTC.

The chain is built from TRBV24-1 and TRBJ2-1; TRBD2 matches 10 bases. J lost 8 bases, V lost 0 bases, and 3 bases had no gene match. CDR1 KGHDR and CDR2 SFDVKD come from the germline V gene. The CDR3 contains 15 residues. The CDR3 sequence is CATSDLTSGIDEQFF. In nucleotides, the CDR3 is TGTGCCACCAGTGATTTGACTAGCGGGATCGATGAGCAGTTCTTC.

Points on this clone: The sample holds other DNA sequences that translate to the same CDR3. V usage is TRBV7-2 and J usage is TRBJ1-1; D is possibly TRBD1 (5 bases). This CDR3 comprises 13 residues. With 4 bases removed from V and 2 bases from J, the gap between germline ends came to 8 bases. CDR1 is SGHTA, CDR2 FQGNSA, per germline. The DNA for the CDR3 is TGTGCCAGCAGCTCGCAGGGTAACACTGAAGCTTTCTTT. Protein sequence: CASSSQGNTEAFF.

The gene calls are TRBV30 and TRBJ2-7; D is possibly TRBD1 (6 bases). Looked up from germline, CDR1 is GTSNPN and CDR2 is SVGIG (reference sequence). With 4 bases removed from V and 1 base from J, the gap between germline ends came to 17 bases. The CDR3 runs 15 residues. Written as DNA, the CDR3 is TGTGCCTGGACACGTCTAGGGGGAAATTCCTACGAGCAGTACTTC. Translating gives CAWTRLGGNSYEQYF.

This sequence joins TRBV7-3 and TRBJ2-2; no clear D gene. V lost 4 bases and J 8 bases, leaving 8 bases between the germline ends. Germline CDR1 SGHTA, CDR2 FQGTGA. The CDR3 totals 12 residues. Here the CDR3 reads CASSYPTGELFF. As DNA, the CDR3 is TGTGCCAGCAGCTACCCCACAGGGGAGCTGTTTTTT.

V and J are TRBV7-3 and TRBJ2-1; 10 nucleotides match TRBD2. The V gene's germline CDR1 is SGHTA and CDR2 FQGTGA. The ends lost 4 bases at V and 4 bases at J; junction bases unmatched: 4. There are 15 residues in the CDR3. CDR3 protein: CASSSTSGVYNEQFF. The CDR3 DNA follows: TGTGCCAGCAGCTCTACTAGCGGGGTTTACAATGAGCAGTTCTTC.

This chain uses TRBV5-4 with TRBJ1-5; D is perhaps TRBD1 (6 bases). CDR1 is SGHNT and CDR2 is YYREEE in the germline V gene (reference sequence). V was cut by 0 bases and J by 2 bases, with 12 bases left in between. This CDR3 is 16 amino acids long. Here the CDR3 reads CASSLGPAGGNQPQHF. The CDR3, as DNA: TGTGCCAGCAGCTTGGGCCCGGCAGGGGGCAATCAGCCCCAGCATTTT.

This clone was seen ten or more times. The chain carries TRBV7-8 and TRBJ2-3; D unclear. V shed 4 bases and J shed 4 bases, with 6 bases lying between them. This CDR3 region has 12 residues. Germline V gives CDR1 SGHVS, CDR2 FQNEAQ. The CDR3: CASSWPPDTQYF. DNA of the CDR3: TGTGCCAGCAGCTGGCCCCCAGATACGCAGTATTTT.

The chain uses TRBV30 and TRBJ2-6; TRBD1 is a possible D gene (6 bases). Germline CDR1 is GTSNPN and CDR2 is SVGIG (reference sequence). This CDR3 is 14 amino acids long. Trimming stripped 8 bases from V and 1 base from J, with 12 bases between. The CDR3 DNA reads as TGTGCCACCACAGGGTTTTCTGGGGCCAACGTCCTGACTTTC. It codes for CATTGFSGANVLTF. The entire variable domain, with the rest obtained from reference TRBV30 and TRBJ2-6, is as follows: SQTIHQWPATLVQPVGSPLSLECTVEGTSNPNLYWYRQAAGRGLQLLFYSVGIGQISSEVPQNLSASRPQDRQFILSSKKLLLSDSGFYLCATTGFSGANVLTFGAGSRLTVL.

A single count supports this clone. V is TRBV7-9 and J is TRBJ2-1, with 10 bases fitting TRBD2. This CDR3 region has 15 residues. J was trimmed by 1 base and V by 5 bases; bases with no gene match: 2. Germline CDR1 and CDR2: SEHNR and FQNEAQ (reference sequence). The CDR3 sequence is CASSQTSGSYNEQFF. DNA of the CDR3: TGTGCCAGCAGCCAGACTAGCGGGTCCTACAATGAGCAGTTCTTC.

The chain combines TRBV21-1 with TRBJ1-1; no DNA check was done on the table's D call, TRBD1. TRBV21-1 is a listed pseudogene. CDR3 length: 16 amino acids. CDR3 DNA: TGTGCCAGCAGCAAAGATTGTGCAGGGCGAAACACTGAAGCTTTCTTT. Amino acids: CASSKDCAGRNTEAFF.

The chain carries TRBV29-1 and TRBJ2-7, with D perhaps TRBD2 (6 bases). This CDR3 is 14 amino acids long. Germline assignment: CDR1 SQVTM and CDR2 ANQGSEA. Trimming shortened V by 0 bases and J by 5 bases, and 14 bases separated the two germline ends. CDR3 nucleotide sequence: TGCAGCGTTGAAGATCTGGCGGGAAACGACGAGCAGTACTTC. Its protein is CSVEDLAGNDEQYF.

This clone was seen once. The rearrangement uses TRBV4-3 and TRBJ2-2, with 8 nucleotides matching TRBD1. The CDR3 sequence is 15 residues long. Germline lookup yields CDR1 LGHNA and CDR2 YSLEER. V was clipped by 10 bases and J by 3 bases; unmatched bases: 10. Written as DNA, the CDR3 is TGCGCCATCCTTGCACAGGGGGGAGACACCGGGGAGCTGTTTTTT. Amino acids: CAILAQGGDTGELFF.

The rearrangement links TRBV6-2 or TRBV6-3 to TRBJ2-1; D tentatively fits TRBD1 or TRBD2 (6 bases each). This CDR3 has 16 residues. Germline values: CDR1 MNHEY, CDR2 SVGEGT. V shed 6 bases and J shed 4 bases, with 19 bases lying between them. The CDR3 spells CASSPGAQAFYNEQFF. The CDR3 region has the DNA TGTGCCAGCAGCCCGGGGGCACAGGCTTTTTACAATGAGCAGTTCTTC.

The chain carries TRBV7-8 and TRBJ2-4, with 8 bases fitting TRBD1. After removal of 5 bases from V and 8 bases from J, the junction contained 17 bases not matched to a gene. The CDR3 spans 17 residues. CDR1 SGHVS and CDR2 FQNEAQ come from the germline V gene. CDR3 in DNA: TGTGCCAGCAGCAACCCGGGACAGGAAAGGGTTTTGGACATTCAGTACTTC. It codes for CASSNPGQERVLDIQYF.